The 11 T cell receptor beta chains reported below all come from one sample, sequenced in a study of T cells in tuberculosis. Here immunoSEQ multiplex PCR was the method, and the copy in TCRdb shows in-frame clones only, minus some. The data show around 45,000 clones, 94% seen once. Material: PBMCs. The origin of the receptors is a donor between 10 and 29 years old with latent tuberculosis or without tuberculosis infection. Some clones in this sample may be carry-over from other donors' samples.

This rearrangement joins TRBV30 to TRBJ2-2; D is perhaps TRBD1 (5 bases). The CDR3 covers 14 residues. Between the trimmed V and J ends, which lost 5 bases and 0 bases, there was a span of 10 bases. Germline V gene data show CDR1 as GTSNPN and CDR2 as SVGIG (reference sequence). CDR3 loop: CAWGLGANTGELFF. The CDR3 nucleotides read TGTGCCTGGGGATTAGGGGCGAACACCGGGGAGCTGTTTTTT.

This sequence joins TRBV18 and TRBJ2-7; TRBD2 matches at 9 bases. The germline V gene encodes CDR1 KGHSH and CDR2 LQKENI. V lost 6 bases to trimming and J lost 3 bases; unmatched junction nucleotides: 6. CDR3 size: 14 residues. CDR3 in amino acids: CASSPSGEGYEQYF. CDR3 nucleotides: TGTGCCAGCTCCCCTAGCGGGGAGGGCTACGAGCAGTACTTC.

This chain links TRBV5-1 with TRBJ1-4; the D is unclear. In germline, CDR1 is SGHRS, CDR2 YFSETQ. Trimming removed 3 bases at V and 12 bases at J, with 24 bases between. The CDR3 covers 16 residues. CDR3 DNA sequence: TGCGCCAGCAGCTCTTCACTGACGGACGGCTTCGGGGAACTGTTTTTT. This encodes CASSSSLTDGFGELFF.

The rearrangement uses TRBV30 and TRBJ1-2; possibly TRBD1 for D (6 bases). Germline V lookup: CDR1 GTSNPN, CDR2 SVGIG (reference sequence). This CDR3 region has 14 residues. V was shortened by 3 bases and J by 7 bases, with 18 bases between the two germline ends. Here the CDR3 DNA reads TGTGCCTGGAGGGCCGGACAGAGGACTGGTGGCTACACCTTC. The encoded protein is CAWRAGQRTGGYTF. Variable domain in full (rest from reference TRBV30 and TRBJ1-2): SQTIHQWPATLVQPVGSPLSLECTVEGTSNPNLYWYRQAAGRGLQLLFYSVGIGQISSEVPQNLSASRPQDRQFILSSKKLLLSDSGFYLCAWRAGQRTGGYTFGSGTRLTVV.

The rearrangement uses TRBV15 and TRBJ2-2; TRBD1 matches at 7 bases. Trimming took 1 base from V and 5 from J; bases not matched to a gene: 7. Germline V gene sequence: CDR1 LNHNV, CDR2 YYDKDF (reference sequence). This CDR3 has 16 amino acids. The CDR3 region is CATSRGPGGWTGELFF. CDR3 DNA: TGTGCCACCAGCAGAGGGCCAGGGGGTTGGACCGGGGAGCTGTTTTTT.

This chain connects TRBV27 to TRBJ2-1; 7 bases line up with TRBD2. The CDR3 runs to 14 residues. Looked up from germline, CDR1 is MNHEY and CDR2 is SMNVEV (reference sequence). With V trimmed by 2 bases and J by 4 bases, 2 bases remained unmatched. CDR3 protein: CASSLAGAYNEQFF. In DNA form, the CDR3 reads TGTGCCAGCAGTTTAGCGGGAGCATACAATGAGCAGTTCTTC.

The chain couples TRBV6-5 to TRBJ2-7; TRBD1 aligns across 8 bases. Unmatched junction bases numbered 11, after V lost 5 bases and J lost 5 bases. Germline CDR1 MNHEY, CDR2 SVGAGI. The CDR3 extends over 15 amino acids. The CDR3 nucleotides are TGTGCCAGCAGTGCCCGACAGGGGCTGATCGACGAGCAGTACTTC. Amino acids: CASSARQGLIDEQYF.

The J gene is TRBJ2-3, the V gene TRBV4-1, with 8 positions matching TRBD2. V lost 0 bases and J lost 3; bases outside the gene matches: 5. CDR1 and CDR2 from the germline V gene are MGHRA and YSYEKL. The CDR3 totals 16 residues. CDR3 in DNA: TGCGCCAGCAGCCAAGATAGTAGCGGGACTACAGATACGCAGTATTTT. Translating gives CASSQDSSGTTDTQYF.

The chain combines TRBV29-1 with TRBJ1-2; the match to TRBD1 covers 10 bases. J lost 7 bases, V lost 3 bases, and 5 bases had no gene match. There are 13 residues in the CDR3. The germline V gene encodes CDR1 SQVTM and CDR2 ANQGSEA. The CDR3: CSVEQTGGSGYTF. In DNA, the CDR3 is TGCAGCGTTGAGCAGACAGGGGGCTCTGGCTACACCTTC.

This sequence joins TRBV19 and TRBJ2-7; D is undetermined. Germline CDR1 reads LNHDA; CDR2 reads SQIVND (reference sequence). The V gene lost 6 bases and the J gene lost 3 bases, with 18 bases spanning the gap. The length of the CDR3 is 15 residues. The CDR3 spells CASRGSNQRHYEQYF. The CDR3 nucleotides are TGTGCCAGTAGGGGCTCCAACCAAAGACACTACGAGCAGTACTTC. Using reference TRBV19 and TRBJ2-7 for the parts outside the CDR3, the full variable domain is DGGITQSPKYLFRKEGQNVTLSCEQNLNHDAMYWYRQDPGQGLRLIYYSQIVNDFQKGDIAEGYSVSREKKESFPLTVTSAQKNPTAFYLCASRGSNQRHYEQYFGPGTRLTVT.

CDR3 in DNA: TGTGCCAGCAGCCAAAACTTGGGGCAGTCCCAAGCTTTCTTT. Translated, it gives CASSQNLGQSQAFF. V gene TRBV14 combines with J gene TRBJ1-1, with a tentative D call TRBD1 (5 bases). V gave up 2 bases and J gave up 9 bases, with 16 bases separating them. From germline, CDR1 is SGHDN and CDR2 FVKESK. This CDR3 comprises 14 residues. Full variable domain (remainder filled in from reference TRBV14 and TRBJ1-1): EAGVTQFPSHSVIEKGQTVTLRCDPISGHDNLYWYRRVMGKEIKFLLHFVKESKQDESGMPNNRFLAERTGGTYSTLKVQPAELEDSGVYFCASSQNLGQSQAFFGQGTRLTVV.